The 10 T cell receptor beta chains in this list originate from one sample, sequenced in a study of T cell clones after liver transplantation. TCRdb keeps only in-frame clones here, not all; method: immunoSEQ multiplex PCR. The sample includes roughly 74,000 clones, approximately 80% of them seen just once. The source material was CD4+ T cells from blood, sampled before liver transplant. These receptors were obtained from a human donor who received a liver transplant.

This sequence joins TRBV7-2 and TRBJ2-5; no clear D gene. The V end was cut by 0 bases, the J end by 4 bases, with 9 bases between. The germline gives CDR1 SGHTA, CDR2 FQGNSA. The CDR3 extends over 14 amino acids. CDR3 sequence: CASSLAGRGETQYF. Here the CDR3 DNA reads TGTGCCAGCAGCTTAGCGGGCAGAGGAGAGACCCAGTACTTC.

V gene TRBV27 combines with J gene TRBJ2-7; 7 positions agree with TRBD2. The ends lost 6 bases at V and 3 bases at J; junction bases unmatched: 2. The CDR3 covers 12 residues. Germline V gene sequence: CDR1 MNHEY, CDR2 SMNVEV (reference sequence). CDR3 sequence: CASRRTSYEQYF. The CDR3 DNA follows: TGTGCCAGCAGAAGGACTAGCTACGAGCAGTACTTC.

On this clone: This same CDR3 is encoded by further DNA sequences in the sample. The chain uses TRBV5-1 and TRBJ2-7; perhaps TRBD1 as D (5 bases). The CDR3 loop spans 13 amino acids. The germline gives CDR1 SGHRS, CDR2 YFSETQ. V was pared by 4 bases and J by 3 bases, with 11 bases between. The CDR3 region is CASSPLTDYEQYF. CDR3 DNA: TGCGCCAGCAGCCCCTTGACAGACTACGAGCAGTACTTC. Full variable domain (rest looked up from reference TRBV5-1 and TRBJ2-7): KAGVTQTPRYLIKTRGQQVTLSCSPISGHRSVSWYQQTPGQGLQFLFEYFSETQRNKGNFPGRFSGRQFSNSRSEMNVSTLELGDSALYLCASSPLTDYEQYFGPGTRLTVT.

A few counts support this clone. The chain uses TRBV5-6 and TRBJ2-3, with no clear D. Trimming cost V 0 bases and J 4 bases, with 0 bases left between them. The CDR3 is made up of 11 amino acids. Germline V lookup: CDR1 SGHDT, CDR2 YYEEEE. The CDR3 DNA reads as TGTGCCAGCAGCTTGGCAGATACGCAGTATTTT. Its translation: CASSLADTQYF. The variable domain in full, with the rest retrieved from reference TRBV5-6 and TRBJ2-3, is DAGVTQSPTHLIKTRGQQVTLRCSPKSGHDTVSWYQQALGQGPQFIFQYYEEEERQRGNFPDRFSGHQFPNYSSELNVNALLLGDSALYLCASSLADTQYFGPGTRLTVL.

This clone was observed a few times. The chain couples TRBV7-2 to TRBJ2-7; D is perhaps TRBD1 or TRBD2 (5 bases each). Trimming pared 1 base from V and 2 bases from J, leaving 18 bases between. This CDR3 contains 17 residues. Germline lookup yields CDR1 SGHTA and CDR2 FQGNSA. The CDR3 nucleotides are TGTGCCAGCAGCTTAGAGGCCGGGGCTAGCCGAACCTACGAGCAGTACTTC. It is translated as CASSLEAGASRTYEQYF. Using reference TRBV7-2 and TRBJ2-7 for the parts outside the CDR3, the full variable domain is GAGVSQSPSNKVTEKGKDVELRCDPISGHTALYWYRQSLGQGLEFLIYFQGNSAPDKSGLPSDRFSAERTGGSVSTLTIQRTQQEDSAVYLCASSLEAGASRTYEQYFGPGTRLTVT.

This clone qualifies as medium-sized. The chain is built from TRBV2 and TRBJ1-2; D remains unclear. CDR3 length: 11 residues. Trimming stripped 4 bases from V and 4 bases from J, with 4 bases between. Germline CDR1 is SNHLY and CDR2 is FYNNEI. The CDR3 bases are TGTGCCAGCAGTGTTTCCTATGGCTACACCTTC. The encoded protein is CASSVSYGYTF.

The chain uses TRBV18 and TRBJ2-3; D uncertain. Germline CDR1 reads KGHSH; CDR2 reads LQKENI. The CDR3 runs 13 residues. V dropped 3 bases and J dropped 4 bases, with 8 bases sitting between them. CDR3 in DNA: TGTGCCAGCTCACCGGCCGCGGCAGATACGCAGTATTTT. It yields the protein CASSPAAADTQYF.

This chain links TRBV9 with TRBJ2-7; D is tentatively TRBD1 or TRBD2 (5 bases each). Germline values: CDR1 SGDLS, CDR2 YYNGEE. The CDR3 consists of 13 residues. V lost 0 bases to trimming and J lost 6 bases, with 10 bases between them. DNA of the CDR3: TGTGCCAGCAGCGTAGATCGGGGCCGCGAGCAGTACTTC. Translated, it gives CASSVDRGREQYF.

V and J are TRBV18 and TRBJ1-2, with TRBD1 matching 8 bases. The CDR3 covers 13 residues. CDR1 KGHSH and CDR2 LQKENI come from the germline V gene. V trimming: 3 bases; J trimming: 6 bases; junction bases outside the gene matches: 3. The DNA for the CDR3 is TGTGCCAGCTCACCCGGACAGGGCAATGGCTACACCTTC. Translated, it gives CASSPGQGNGYTF.

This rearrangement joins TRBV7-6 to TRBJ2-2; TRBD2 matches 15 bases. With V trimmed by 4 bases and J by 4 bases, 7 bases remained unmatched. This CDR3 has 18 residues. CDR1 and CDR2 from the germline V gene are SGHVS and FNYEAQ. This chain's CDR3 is CASSSGLAGGPGTGELFF. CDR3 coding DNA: TGTGCCAGCAGCTCCGGACTAGCGGGAGGGCCGGGCACCGGGGAGCTGTTTTTT.